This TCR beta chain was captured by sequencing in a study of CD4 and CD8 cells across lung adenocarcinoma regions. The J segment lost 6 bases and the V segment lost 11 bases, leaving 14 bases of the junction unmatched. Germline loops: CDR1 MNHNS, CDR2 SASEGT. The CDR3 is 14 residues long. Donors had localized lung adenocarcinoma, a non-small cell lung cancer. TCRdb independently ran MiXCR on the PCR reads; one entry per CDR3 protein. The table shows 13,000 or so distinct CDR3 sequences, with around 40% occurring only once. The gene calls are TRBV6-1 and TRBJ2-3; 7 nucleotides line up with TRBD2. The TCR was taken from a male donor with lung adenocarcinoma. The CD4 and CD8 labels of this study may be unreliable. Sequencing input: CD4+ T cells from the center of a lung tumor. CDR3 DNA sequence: TGTGCCGCATCGCGGGAGTGCTGCTACGATACGCAGTATTTT. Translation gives CAASRECCYDTQYF.